The clone carrying this T cell receptor beta chain was found once. The target antigen is unknown. Germline lookup yields CDR1 SGHTA and CDR2 FQGNSA. The CDR3 spans 13 residues. V was shortened by 1 base and J by 6 bases, with 8 bases between the two germline ends. The assay was immunoSEQ multiplex PCR, and TCRdb's table has in-frame clones only and misses some. The data contain 240,000 or so clones, more than 80% of them singletons. The data originate from a study of T cell responses to AZD1222 COVID-19 vaccine. General study points: Researchers report vaccine-associated CD4 TCRs spanning spike, with dominance at 160-218 and 743-854. Only five or six people who got AZD1222 tested seropositive at baseline. The study reported that nearly half of spike-specific TCRs target unmutated variant regions.

This specimen was peripheral blood, taken on day 0 of AZD1222 vaccination. The J gene is TRBJ2-3, the V gene TRBV7-2; D perhaps matches TRBD2 (5 bases). The TCR comes from an adult in good health. CDR3 loop: CASSLGEGDTQYF. The DNA for the CDR3 is TGTGCCAGCAGCTTAGGTGAGGGTGATACGCAGTATTTT.